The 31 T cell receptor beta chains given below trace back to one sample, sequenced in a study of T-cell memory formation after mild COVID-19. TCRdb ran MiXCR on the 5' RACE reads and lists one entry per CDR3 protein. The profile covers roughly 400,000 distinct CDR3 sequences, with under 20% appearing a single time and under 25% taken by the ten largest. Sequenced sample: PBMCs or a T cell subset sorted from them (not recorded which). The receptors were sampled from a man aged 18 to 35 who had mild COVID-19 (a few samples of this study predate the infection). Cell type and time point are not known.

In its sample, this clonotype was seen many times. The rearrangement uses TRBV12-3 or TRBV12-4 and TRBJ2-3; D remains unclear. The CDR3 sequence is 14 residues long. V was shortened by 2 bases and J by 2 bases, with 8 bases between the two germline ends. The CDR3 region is CASSLRSHTDTQYF. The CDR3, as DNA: TGTGCCAGCAGTTTAAGATCCCACACAGATACGCAGTATTTT.

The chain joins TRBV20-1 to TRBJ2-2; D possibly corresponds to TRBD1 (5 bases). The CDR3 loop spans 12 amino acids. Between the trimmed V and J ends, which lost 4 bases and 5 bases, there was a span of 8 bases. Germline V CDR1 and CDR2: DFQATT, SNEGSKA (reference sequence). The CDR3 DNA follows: TGCAGTGCTAAAGGGGTAACCGGGGAGCTGTTTTTT. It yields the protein CSAKGVTGELFF.

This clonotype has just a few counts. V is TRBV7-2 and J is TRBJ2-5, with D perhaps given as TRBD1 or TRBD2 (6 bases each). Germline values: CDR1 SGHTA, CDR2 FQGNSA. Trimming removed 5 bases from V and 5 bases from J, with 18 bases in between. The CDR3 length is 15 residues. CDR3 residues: CASSKTGGPVETQYF. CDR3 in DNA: TGTGCCAGCAGCAAGACTGGGGGGCCTGTGGAGACCCAGTACTTC.

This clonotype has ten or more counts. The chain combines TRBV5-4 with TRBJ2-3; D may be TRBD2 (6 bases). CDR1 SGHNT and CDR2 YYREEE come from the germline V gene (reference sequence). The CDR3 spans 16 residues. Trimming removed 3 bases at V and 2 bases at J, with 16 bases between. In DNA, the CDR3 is TGTGCCAGCAGCTCTCCGGGTAGCGGTATCACAGATACGCAGTATTTT. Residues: CASSSPGSGITDTQYF.

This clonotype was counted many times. CDR3 sequence (DNA): TGCAGTGCCCAAGGAGGAATTTCCACAGATACGCAGTATTTT. Translation gives CSAQGGISTDTQYF. The genes are TRBV20-1 and TRBJ2-3; D possibly corresponds to TRBD2 (5 bases). CDR3 length: 14 residues. The ends were cut back, 6 bases at V and 2 bases at J, with 15 bases in the middle. The germline V gene has CDR1 DFQATT and CDR2 SNEGSKA (reference sequence).

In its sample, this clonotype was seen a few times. CDR3 amino acids: CASSHDRTVQSPLHF. The CDR3 DNA reads TGTGCCAGCAGTCATGACAGGACCGTACAGTCACCCCTCCACTTT. The genes are TRBV6-1 and TRBJ1-6; a possible D gene is TRBD1 (6 bases). Looked up from germline, CDR1 is MNHNS and CDR2 is SASEGT. V was trimmed by 5 bases and J by 10 bases, leaving 18 bases between them. The CDR3 is 15 residues long.

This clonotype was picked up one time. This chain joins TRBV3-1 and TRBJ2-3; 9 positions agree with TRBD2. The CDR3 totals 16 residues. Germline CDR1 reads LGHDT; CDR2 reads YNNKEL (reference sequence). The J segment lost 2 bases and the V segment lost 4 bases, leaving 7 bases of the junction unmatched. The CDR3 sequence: CASSPASGEYTDTQYF. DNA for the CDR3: TGTGCCAGCAGCCCCGCTAGCGGGGAATACACAGATACGCAGTATTTT.

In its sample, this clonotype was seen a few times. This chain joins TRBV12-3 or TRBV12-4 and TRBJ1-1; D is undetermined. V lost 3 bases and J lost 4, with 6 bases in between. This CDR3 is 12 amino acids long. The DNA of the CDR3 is TGTGCCAGCAGTTTTAAGAGCACTGAAGCTTTCTTT. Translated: CASSFKSTEAFF.

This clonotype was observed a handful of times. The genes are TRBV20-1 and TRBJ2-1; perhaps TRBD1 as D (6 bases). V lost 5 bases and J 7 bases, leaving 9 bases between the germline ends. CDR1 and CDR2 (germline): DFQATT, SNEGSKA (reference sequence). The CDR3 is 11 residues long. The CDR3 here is CSAERGNEQFF. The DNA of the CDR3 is TGCAGTGCTGAAAGGGGGAATGAGCAGTTCTTC.

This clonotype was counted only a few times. As DNA, the CDR3 is TGTGCCAGCAGCCAAGCGGACAGGGCTGGCTACACCTTC. The encoded protein is CASSQADRAGYTF. The chain employs TRBV3-1 and TRBJ1-2, with TRBD1 identical over 8 bases. Germline lookup yields CDR1 LGHDT and CDR2 YNNKEL (reference sequence). Losses at the gene ends were 1 base for V and 7 bases for J; bases not matched to a gene: 2. This CDR3 is 13 amino acids long.

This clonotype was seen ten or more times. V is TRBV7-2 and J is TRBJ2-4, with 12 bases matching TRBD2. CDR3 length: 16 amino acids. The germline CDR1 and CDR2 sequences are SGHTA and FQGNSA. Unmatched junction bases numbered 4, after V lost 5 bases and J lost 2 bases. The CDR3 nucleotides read TGTGCCAGCAGCCTGACTAGCGGGGGCTCCAAAAACATTCAGTACTTC. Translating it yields CASSLTSGGSKNIQYF.

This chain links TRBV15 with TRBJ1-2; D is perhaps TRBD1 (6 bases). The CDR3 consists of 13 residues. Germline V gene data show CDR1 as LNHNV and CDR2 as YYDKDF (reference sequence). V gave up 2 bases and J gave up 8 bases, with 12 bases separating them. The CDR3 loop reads CATSRPTGSGYTF. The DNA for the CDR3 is TGTGCCACCAGCAGACCGACAGGATCCGGCTACACCTTC.

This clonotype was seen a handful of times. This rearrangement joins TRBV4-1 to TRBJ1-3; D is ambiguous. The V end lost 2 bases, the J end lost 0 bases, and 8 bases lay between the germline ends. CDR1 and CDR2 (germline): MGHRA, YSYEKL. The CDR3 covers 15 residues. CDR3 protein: CASSQLRSSGNTIYF. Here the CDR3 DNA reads TGCGCCAGCAGCCAATTGCGGAGCTCTGGAAACACCATATATTTT.

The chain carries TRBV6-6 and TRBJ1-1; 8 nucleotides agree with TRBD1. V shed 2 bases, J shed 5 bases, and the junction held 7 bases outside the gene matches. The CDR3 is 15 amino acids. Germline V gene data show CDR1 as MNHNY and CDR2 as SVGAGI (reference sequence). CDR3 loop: CASSYAGGRGTEAFF. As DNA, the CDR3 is TGTGCCAGCAGTTACGCAGGGGGCAGAGGAACTGAAGCTTTCTTT.

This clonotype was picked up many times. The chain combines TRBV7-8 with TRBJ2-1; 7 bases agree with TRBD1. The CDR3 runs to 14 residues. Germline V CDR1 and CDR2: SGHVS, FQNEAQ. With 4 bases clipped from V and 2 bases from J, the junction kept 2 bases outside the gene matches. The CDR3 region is CASSSRGTYNEQFF. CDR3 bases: TGTGCCAGCAGCTCCAGGGGGACCTACAATGAGCAGTTCTTC.

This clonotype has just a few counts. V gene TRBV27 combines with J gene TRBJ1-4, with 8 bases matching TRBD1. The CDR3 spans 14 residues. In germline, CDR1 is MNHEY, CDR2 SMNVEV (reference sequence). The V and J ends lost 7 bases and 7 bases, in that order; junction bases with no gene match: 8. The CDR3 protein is CASTIRQGSEKLFF. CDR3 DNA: TGTGCCAGCACCATAAGACAGGGGAGTGAAAAACTGTTTTTT.

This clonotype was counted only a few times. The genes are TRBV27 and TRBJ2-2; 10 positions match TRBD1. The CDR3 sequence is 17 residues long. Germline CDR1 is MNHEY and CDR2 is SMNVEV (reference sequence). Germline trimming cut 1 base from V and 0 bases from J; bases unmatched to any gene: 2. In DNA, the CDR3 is TGTGCCAGCAGTTTATTAGGGACAGGGGCGAACACCGGGGAGCTGTTTTTT. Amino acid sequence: CASSLLGTGANTGELFF.

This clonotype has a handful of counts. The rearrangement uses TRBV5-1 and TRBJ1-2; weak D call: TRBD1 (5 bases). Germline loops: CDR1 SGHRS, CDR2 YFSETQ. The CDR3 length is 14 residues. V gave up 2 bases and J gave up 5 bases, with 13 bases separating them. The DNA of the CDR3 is TGCGCCAGCAGCTTACTAGACAGTGTATATGGCTACACCTTC. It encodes CASSLLDSVYGYTF.

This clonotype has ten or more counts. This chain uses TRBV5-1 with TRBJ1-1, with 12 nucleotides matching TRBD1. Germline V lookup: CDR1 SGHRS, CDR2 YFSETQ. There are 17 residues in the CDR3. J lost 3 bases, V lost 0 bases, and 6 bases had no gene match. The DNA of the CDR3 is TGCGCCAGCAGCTTGGTCGGGACAGGGGGCGCGTACACTGAAGCTTTCTTT. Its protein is CASSLVGTGGAYTEAFF.

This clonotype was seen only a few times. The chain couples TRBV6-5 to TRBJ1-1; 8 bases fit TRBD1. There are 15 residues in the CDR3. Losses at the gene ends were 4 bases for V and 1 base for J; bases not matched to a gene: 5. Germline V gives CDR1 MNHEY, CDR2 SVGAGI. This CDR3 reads CASSWRGTGNTEAFF. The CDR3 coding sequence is TGTGCCAGCAGTTGGAGAGGGACAGGGAACACTGAAGCTTTCTTT.

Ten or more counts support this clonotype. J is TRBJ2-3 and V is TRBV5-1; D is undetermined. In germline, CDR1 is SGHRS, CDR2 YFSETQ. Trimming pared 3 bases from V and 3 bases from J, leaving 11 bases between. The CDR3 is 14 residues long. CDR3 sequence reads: CASSWTFGTDTQYF. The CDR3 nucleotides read TGCGCCAGCAGCTGGACCTTCGGGACAGATACGCAGTATTTT.

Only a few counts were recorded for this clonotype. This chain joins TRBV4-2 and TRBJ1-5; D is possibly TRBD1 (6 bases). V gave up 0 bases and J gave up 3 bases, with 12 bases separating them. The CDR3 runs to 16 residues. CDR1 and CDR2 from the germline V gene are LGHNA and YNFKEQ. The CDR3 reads CASSQDGGRSNQPQHF. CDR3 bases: TGTGCCAGCAGCCAAGACGGGGGGCGGTCCAATCAGCCCCAGCATTTT.

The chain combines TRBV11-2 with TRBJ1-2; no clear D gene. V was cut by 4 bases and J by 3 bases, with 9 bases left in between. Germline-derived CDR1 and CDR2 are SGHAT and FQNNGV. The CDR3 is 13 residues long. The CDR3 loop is CASSSGGYYGYTF. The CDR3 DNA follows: TGTGCCAGCAGCTCGGGCGGGTACTATGGCTACACCTTC.

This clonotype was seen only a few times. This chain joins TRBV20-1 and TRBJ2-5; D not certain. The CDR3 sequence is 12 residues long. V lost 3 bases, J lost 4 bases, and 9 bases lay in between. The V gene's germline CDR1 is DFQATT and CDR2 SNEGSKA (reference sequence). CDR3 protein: CSASWVRETQYF. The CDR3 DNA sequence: TGCAGTGCTAGTTGGGTCAGAGAGACCCAGTACTTC.

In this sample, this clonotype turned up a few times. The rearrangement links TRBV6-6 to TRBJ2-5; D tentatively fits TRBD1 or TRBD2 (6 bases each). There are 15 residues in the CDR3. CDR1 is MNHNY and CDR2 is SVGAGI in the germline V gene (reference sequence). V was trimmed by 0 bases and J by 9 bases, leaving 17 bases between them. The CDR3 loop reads CASSYSMEGVVAQYF. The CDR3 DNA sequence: TGTGCCAGCAGTTACTCGATGGAGGGGGTGGTGGCCCAGTACTTC.

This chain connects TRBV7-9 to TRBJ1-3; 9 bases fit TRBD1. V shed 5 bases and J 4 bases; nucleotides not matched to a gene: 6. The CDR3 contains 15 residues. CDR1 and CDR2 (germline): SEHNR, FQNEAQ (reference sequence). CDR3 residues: CASSLTGGAGNTIYF. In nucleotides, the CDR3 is TGTGCCAGCAGCCTTACAGGGGGCGCCGGAAACACCATATATTTT.

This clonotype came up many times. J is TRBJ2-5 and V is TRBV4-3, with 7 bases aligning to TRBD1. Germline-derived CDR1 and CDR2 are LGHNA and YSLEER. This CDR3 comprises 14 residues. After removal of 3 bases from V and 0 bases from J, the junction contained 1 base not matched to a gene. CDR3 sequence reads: CASSQGQYQETQYF. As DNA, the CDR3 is TGCGCCAGCAGCCAGGGACAGTACCAAGAGACCCAGTACTTC.

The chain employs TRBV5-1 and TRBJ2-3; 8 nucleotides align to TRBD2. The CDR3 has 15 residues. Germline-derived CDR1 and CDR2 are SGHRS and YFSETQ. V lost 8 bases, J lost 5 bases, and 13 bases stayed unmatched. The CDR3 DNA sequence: TGCGCCAGTTCCCCGGGGGGGCCGGTGGAAGATACGCAGTATTTT. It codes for CASSPGGPVEDTQYF.

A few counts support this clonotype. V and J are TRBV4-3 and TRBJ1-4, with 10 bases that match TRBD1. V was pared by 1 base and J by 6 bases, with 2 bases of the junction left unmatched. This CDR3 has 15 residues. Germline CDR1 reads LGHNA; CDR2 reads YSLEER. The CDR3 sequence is CASSQGDRGYEKLFF. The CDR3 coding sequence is TGCGCCAGCAGCCAAGGGGACAGGGGTTATGAAAAACTGTTTTTT.

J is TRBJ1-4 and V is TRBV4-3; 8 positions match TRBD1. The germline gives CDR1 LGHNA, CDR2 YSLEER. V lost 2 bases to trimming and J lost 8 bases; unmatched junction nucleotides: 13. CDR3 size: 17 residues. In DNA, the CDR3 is TGCGCCAGCAGCCAACAACCGCAACAGGGGGGACGAGAAAAACTGTTTTTT. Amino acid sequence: CASSQQPQQGGREKLFF.

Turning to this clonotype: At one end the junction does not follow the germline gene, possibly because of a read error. The CDR3 is CASSLERPYNSPLHF. The CDR3 region has the DNA TGCGCCAGCAGCTTGGAGAGGCCCTATAATTCACCACTCCACTTT. V and J are TRBV5-1 and TRBJ1-6; no clear D. Per germline, CDR1 SGHRS and CDR2 YFSETQ. The CDR3 runs 15 residues.